This T cell receptor (beta chain) stems from a study of CXCR3-negative and CXCR3-positive naive CD8 T cells. General study findings and limits: Against CXCR3-negative naive cells, CXCR3-positive naive cells showed more hydrophobic TRB CDR3s. The majority of assays used fresh PBMCs, and CXCR3 expression partially decreased after cryopreservation.

Sorts performed in triplicate captured hundreds of thousands of cells each from every CD8+ T cell subset. Details on this clonotype: Its antigen is unknown.

The TRB libraries of cDNA were built by UMI-labeled 5' RACE. TCRdb re-called the 5' RACE reads, yielding one record per CDR3 amino acid sequence without DNA. This listing includes roughly 120,000 distinct CDR3 sequences. The CDR3 is made up of 14 amino acids. Germline CDR1 SGHVS, CDR2 FNYEAQ. This rearrangement joins TRBV7-6 to TRBJ2-7; the D gene TCRdb calls, TRBD1, cannot be checked with no DNA. Sequenced sample: naive CXCR3+ CD8+ T cells from blood. Subset noted: CD45RO-CCR7+CD27+CD95- naive CD8+ T cells expressing CXCR3 (TNR3+). The receptor was derived from a human donor in good health. Some clones in this sample may be carry-over from other donors' samples. The CDR3 sequence is CASSLHGGSYEQYF.